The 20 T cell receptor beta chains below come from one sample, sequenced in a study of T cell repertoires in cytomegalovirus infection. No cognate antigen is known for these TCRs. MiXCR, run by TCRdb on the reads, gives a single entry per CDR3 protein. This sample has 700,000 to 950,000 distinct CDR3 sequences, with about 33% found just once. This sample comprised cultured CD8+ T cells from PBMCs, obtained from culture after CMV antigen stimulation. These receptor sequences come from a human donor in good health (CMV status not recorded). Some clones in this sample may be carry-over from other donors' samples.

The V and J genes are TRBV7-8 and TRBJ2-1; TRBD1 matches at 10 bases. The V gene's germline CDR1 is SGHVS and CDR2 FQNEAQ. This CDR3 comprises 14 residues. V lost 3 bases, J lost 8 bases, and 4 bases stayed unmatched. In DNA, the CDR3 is TGTGCCAGCAGCTTGTCCGGGACAGGGGATGAGCAGTTCTTC. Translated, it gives CASSLSGTGDEQFF.

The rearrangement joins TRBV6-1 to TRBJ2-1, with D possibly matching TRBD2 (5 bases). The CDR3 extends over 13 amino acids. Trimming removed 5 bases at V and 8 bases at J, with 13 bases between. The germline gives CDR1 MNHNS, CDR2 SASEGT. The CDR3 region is CASSYTRGYEQFF. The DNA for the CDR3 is TGTGCCAGCAGTTACACACGGGGATATGAGCAGTTCTTC.

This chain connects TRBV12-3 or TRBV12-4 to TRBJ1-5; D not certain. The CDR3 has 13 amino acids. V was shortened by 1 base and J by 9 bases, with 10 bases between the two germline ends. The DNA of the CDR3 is TGTGCCAGCAGTTTAGGATCCACCCCGCCCCAGCATTTT. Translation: CASSLGSTPPQHF.

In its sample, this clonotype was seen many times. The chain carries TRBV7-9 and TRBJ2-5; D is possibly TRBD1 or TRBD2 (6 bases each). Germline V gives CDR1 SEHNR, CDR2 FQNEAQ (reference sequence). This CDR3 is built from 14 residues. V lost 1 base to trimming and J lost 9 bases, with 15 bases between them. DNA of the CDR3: TGTGCCAGCAGCTTAGTCGGGGGCCCCGGAGCCCAGTACTTC. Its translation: CASSLVGGPGAQYF.

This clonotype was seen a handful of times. The CDR3 DNA is TGTGCCAGCAGCTCAACGGGGGGCGAGGAGAAAACGAGGATGTTCTCTGAAGCTTTCTTT. Translation: CASSSTGGEEKTRMFSEAFF. This chain connects TRBV7-3 to TRBJ1-1; tentative D call: TRBD1 (6 bases). The CDR3 runs to 20 residues. V gave up 4 bases and J gave up 6 bases, with 33 bases separating them. Germline CDR1 is SGHTA and CDR2 is FQGTGA.

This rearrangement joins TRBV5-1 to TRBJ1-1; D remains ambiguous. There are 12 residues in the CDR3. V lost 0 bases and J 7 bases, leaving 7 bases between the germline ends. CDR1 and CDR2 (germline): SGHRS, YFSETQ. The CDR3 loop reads CASSLVGFEAFF. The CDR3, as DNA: TGCGCCAGCAGCTTGGTCGGATTTGAAGCTTTCTTT. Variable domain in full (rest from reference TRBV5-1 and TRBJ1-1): KAGVTQTPRYLIKTRGQQVTLSCSPISGHRSVSWYQQTPGQGLQFLFEYFSETQRNKGNFPGRFSGRQFSNSRSEMNVSTLELGDSALYLCASSLVGFEAFFGQGTRLTVV.

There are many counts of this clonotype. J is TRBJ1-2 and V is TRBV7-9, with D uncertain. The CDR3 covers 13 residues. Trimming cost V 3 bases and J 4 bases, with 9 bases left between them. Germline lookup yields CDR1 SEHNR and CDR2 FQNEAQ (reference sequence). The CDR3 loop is CASSFPGIYGYTF. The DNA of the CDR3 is TGTGCCAGCAGCTTTCCTGGCATCTATGGCTACACCTTC.

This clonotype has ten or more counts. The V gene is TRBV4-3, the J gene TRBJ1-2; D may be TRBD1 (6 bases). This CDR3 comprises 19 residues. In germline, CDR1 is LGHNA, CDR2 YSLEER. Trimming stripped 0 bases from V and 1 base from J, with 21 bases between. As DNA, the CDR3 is TGCGCCAGCAGCCAAGATGTAGACAGGCTCTTACCCGATAACTATGGCTACACCTTC. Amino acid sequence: CASSQDVDRLLPDNYGYTF.

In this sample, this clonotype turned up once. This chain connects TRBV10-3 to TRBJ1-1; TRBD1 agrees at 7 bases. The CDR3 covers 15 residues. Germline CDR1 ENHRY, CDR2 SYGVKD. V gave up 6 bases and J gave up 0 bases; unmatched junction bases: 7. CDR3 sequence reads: CAISEPRGMNTEAFF. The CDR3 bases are TGTGCCATCAGCGAGCCCAGGGGGATGAACACTGAAGCTTTCTTT.

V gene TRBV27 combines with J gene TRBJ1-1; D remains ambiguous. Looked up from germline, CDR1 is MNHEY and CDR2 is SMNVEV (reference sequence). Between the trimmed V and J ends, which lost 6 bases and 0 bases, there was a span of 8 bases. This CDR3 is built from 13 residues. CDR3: CASRLIMNTEAFF. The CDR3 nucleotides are TGTGCCAGCAGGCTCATTATGAACACTGAAGCTTTCTTT.

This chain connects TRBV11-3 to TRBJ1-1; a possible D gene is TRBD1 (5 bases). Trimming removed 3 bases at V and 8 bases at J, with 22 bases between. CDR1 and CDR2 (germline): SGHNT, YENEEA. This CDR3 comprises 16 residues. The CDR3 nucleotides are TGTGCCAGCAGCTTTGCCGGACACCAGGAAGTAGGCGAAGCTTTCTTT. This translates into CASSFAGHQEVGEAFF. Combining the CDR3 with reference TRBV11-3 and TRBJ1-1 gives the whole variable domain EAGVVQSPRYKIIEKKQPVAFWCNPISGHNTLYWYLQNLGQGPELLIRYENEEAVDDSQLPKDRFSAERLKGVDSTLKIQPAELGDSAVYLCASSFAGHQEVGEAFFGQGTRLTVV.

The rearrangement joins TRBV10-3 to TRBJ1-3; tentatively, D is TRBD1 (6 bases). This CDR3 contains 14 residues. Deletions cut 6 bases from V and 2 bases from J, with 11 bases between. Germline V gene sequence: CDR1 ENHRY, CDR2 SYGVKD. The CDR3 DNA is TGTGCCATCAGGATACAGGGACCTGGAAACACCATATATTTT. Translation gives CAIRIQGPGNTIYF.

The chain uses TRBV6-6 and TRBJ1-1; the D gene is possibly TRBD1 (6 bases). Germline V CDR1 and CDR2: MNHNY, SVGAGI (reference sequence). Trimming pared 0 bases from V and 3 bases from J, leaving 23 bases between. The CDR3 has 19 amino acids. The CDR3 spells CASSYSSRGPEMPDTEAFF. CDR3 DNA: TGTGCCAGCAGTTACTCGAGCAGGGGCCCCGAGATGCCCGACACTGAAGCTTTCTTT.

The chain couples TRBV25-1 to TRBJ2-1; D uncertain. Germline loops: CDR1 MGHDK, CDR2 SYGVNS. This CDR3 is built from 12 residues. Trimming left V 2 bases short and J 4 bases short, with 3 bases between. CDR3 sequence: CASSEKYNEQFF. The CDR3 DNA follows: TGTGCCAGCAGTGAAAAGTACAATGAGCAGTTCTTC. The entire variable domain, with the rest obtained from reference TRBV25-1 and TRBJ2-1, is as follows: EADIYQTPRYLVIGTGKKITLECSQTMGHDKMYWYQQDPGMELHLIHYSYGVNSTEKGDLSSESTVSRIRTEHFPLTLESARPSHTSQYLCASSEKYNEQFFGPGTRLTVL.

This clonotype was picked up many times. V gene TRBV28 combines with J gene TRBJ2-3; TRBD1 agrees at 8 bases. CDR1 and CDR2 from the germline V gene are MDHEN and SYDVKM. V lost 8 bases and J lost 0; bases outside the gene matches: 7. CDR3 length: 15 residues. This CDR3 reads CASRIRGRSTDTQYF. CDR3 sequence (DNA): TGTGCCAGCCGGATCAGGGGGCGTAGCACAGATACGCAGTATTTT. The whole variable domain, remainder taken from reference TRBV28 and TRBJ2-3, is DVKVTQSSRYLVKRTGEKVFLECVQDMDHENMFWYRQDPGLGLRLIYFSYDVKMKEKGDIPEGYSVSREKKERFSLILESASTNQTSMYLCASRIRGRSTDTQYFGPGTRLTVL.

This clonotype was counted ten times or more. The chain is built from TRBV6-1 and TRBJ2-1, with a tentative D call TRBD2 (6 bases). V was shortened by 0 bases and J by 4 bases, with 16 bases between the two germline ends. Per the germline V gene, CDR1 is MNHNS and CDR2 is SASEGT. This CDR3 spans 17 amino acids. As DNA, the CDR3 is TGTGCCAGCAGTGAAGCGGTTCGCCTAGCGAGGTACAATGAGCAGTTCTTC. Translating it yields CASSEAVRLARYNEQFF.

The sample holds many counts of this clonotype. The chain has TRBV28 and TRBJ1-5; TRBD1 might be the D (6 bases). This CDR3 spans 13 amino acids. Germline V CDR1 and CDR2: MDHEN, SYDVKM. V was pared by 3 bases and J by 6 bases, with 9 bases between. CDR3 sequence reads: CASSLLRGQPQHF. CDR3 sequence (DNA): TGTGCCAGCAGTTTGCTCAGGGGTCAGCCCCAGCATTTT.

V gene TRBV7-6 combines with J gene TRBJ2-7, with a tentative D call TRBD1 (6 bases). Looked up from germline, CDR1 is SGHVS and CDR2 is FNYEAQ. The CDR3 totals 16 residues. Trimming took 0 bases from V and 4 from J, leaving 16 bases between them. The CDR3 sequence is CASSLASTRGWYEQYF. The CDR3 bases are TGTGCCAGCAGCTTAGCGTCGACGAGGGGGTGGTACGAGCAGTACTTC.

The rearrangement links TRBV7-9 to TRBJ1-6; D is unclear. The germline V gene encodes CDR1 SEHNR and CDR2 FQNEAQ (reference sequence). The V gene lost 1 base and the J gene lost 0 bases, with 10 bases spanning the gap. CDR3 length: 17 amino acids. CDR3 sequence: CASSLVQTSSYNSPLHF. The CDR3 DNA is TGTGCCAGCAGCTTAGTCCAGACGAGCTCCTATAATTCACCCCTCCACTTT. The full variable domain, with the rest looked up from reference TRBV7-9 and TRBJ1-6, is DTGVSQNPRHKITKRGQNVTFRCDPISEHNRLYWYRQTLGQGPEFLTYFQNEAQLEKSRLLSDRFSAERPKGSFSTLEIQRTEQGDSAMYLCASSLVQTSSYNSPLHFGNGTRLTVT.

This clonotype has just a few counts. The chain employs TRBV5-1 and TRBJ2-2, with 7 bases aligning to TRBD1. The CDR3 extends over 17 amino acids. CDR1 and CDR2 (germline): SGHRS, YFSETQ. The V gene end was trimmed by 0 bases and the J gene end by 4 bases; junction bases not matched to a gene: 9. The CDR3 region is CASSLEGTVRATGELFF. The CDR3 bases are TGCGCCAGCAGCTTGGAAGGGACAGTCCGAGCCACCGGGGAGCTGTTTTTT.